These T cell receptor beta chains were read from a single sample in a study of T cell repertoires in cytomegalovirus infection. No antigen is known for these receptors. MiXCR, applied by TCRdb to the reads, yields one record per CDR3 protein. The sample lists 900,000 to 950,000 distinct CDR3 sequences; roughly 30% were seen once. The material was cultured CD8+ T cells from PBMCs, obtained from culture after CMV antigen stimulation. The receptor source for this set is a human donor in good health (CMV status not recorded). Some clones in this sample may be carry-over from other donors' samples. Both conserved end residues are part of each CDR3. The D gene is left open where the match is weak. Size is stated for part of the rows, as once, few or many counts, or as a class when the clone is expanded.

clone_size	d_call	j_call	v_call	cdr3_aa	cdr3_nt
few	NA	TRBJ1-5	TRBV24-1	CATSPGPSNQPQHF	TGTGCCACCAGTCCAGGCCCTAGCAATCAGCCCCAGCATTTT
few	NA	TRBJ1-2	TRBV2	CASSEPTTDNYGYTF	TGTGCCAGCAGTGAACCTACGACAGACAACTATGGCTACACCTTC
many	NA	TRBJ2-5	TRBV7-6	CASSSTLGEETQYF	TGTGCCAGCAGCTCAACGCTTGGGGAAGAGACCCAGTACTTC
few	NA	TRBJ1-5	TRBV9	CASSVVADYQPQHF	TGTGCCAGCAGCGTAGTGGCAGACTATCAGCCCCAGCATTTT
few	TRBD1	TRBJ1-1	TRBV19	CASSRRQGENTEAFF	TGTGCCAGTAGTAGGCGACAGGGGGAAAACACTGAAGCTTTCTTT
NA	NA	TRBJ2-5	TRBV5-6	CASSSRRSPQETQYF	TGTGCCAGCAGCTCGAGAAGGTCCCCCCAAGAGACCCAGTACTTC
few	TRBD1	TRBJ2-1	TRBV6-5	CASSYTMGQHNEQFF	TGTGCCAGCAGTTACACCATGGGACAGCACAATGAGCAGTTCTTC
NA	NA	TRBJ1-1	TRBV19	CASSFQAAAYLNTEAFF	TGTGCCAGTAGTTTCCAAGCCGCCGCGTACCTGAACACTGAAGCTTTCTTT
few	TRBD1	TRBJ1-4	TRBV2	CASRTGGGWEKLFF	TGTGCCAGTCGAACAGGGGGCGGTTGGGAAAAACTGTTTTTT
NA	NA	TRBJ1-5	TRBV6-2/TRBV6-3	CASSYTGTEPQHF	TGTGCCAGCAGTTACACAGGGACGGAGCCCCAGCATTTT
NA	NA	TRBJ1-2	TRBV5-5	CASSLAPDQNYGYTF	TGTGCCAGCAGCTTGGCTCCAGACCAGAACTATGGCTACACCTTC
many	NA	TRBJ1-1	TRBV7-8	CASSLNLGTEAFF	TGTGCCAGCAGCTTGAACTTAGGGACTGAAGCTTTCTTT
few	TRBD2	TRBJ2-2	TRBV19	CASSPRDSGGTNTGELFF	TGTGCCAGTAGTCCCCGGGATAGCGGGGGGACGAACACCGGGGAGCTGTTTTTT
NA	NA	TRBJ1-1	TRBV4-3	CASSQVGKMNTEAFF	TGCGCCAGCAGCCAAGTGGGGAAAATGAACACTGAAGCTTTCTTT
many	TRBD1	TRBJ1-1	TRBV6-5	CASSYSTRGQLNTEAFF	TGTGCCAGCAGTTACTCGACCAGGGGACAGTTAAACACTGAAGCTTTCTTT
many	TRBD2	TRBJ2-3	TRBV7-8	CASSSTERGSTDTQYF	TGTGCCAGCAGCTCCACCGAGCGGGGTAGCACAGATACGCAGTATTTT
NA	NA	TRBJ2-6	TRBV12-3/TRBV12-4	CASRPDSSGANVLTF	TGTGCCAGCCGACCTGACAGCTCTGGGGCCAACGTCCTGACTTTC
NA	TRBD1	TRBJ2-7	TRBV27	CASSLRGQGYEQYF	TGTGCCAGCAGTTTACGCGGACAGGGCTACGAGCAGTACTTC
NA	NA	TRBJ1-6	TRBV10-3	CAIMREGFGSPLHF	TGTGCCATCATGAGGGAAGGGTTCGGTTCACCCCTCCACTTT
NA	NA	TRBJ2-2	TRBV7-8	CASSLGLGLNTGELFF	TGTGCCAGCAGCTTAGGGTTAGGGTTGAACACCGGGGAGCTGTTTTTT
NA	NA	TRBJ2-5	TRBV14	CASSQRSFGEETQYF	TGTGCCAGCAGCCAAAGATCTTTCGGAGAAGAGACCCAGTACTTC
many	NA	TRBJ1-5	TRBV6-1	CASTELGLQPQHF	TGTGCCAGCACAGAGTTAGGGCTCCAGCCCCAGCATTTT
NA	NA	TRBJ2-3	TRBV19	CASSMEGIGSTDTQYF	TGTGCCAGTAGTATGGAAGGGATAGGGAGCACAGATACGCAGTATTTT
NA	NA	TRBJ1-1	TRBV6-5	CASTPTLNTEAFF	TGTGCCAGCACCCCGACGTTGAACACTGAAGCTTTCTTT
NA	TRBD2	TRBJ2-1	TRBV9	CASSVATSGGDNEQFF	TGTGCCAGCAGCGTAGCGACTAGCGGTGGGGACAATGAGCAGTTCTTC
NA	NA	TRBJ2-5	TRBV24-1	CATGGLLGTQYF	TGTGCCACCGGGGGTTTGCTGGGGACCCAGTACTTC
few	NA	TRBJ2-1	TRBV6-5	CASSYSIYGPYNEQFF	TGTGCCAGCAGTTACTCGATTTACGGCCCCTACAATGAGCAGTTCTTC
NA	TRBD1	TRBJ1-6	TRBV4-1	CASSQGADRSPLHF	TGCGCCAGCAGCCAAGGGGCGGACAGGTCGCCTCTCCACTTT
NA	NA	TRBJ2-5	TRBV29-1	CSVEGMRGETQYF	TGCAGCGTTGAAGGGATGAGGGGAGAGACCCAGTACTTC
few	TRBD2	TRBJ2-3	TRBV5-1	CASGTSGGPSTDTQYF	TGCGCCAGCGGGACTAGCGGGGGACCTAGCACAGATACGCAGTATTTT
few	NA	TRBJ2-2	TRBV27	CASSLALMQRGNTGELFF	TGTGCCAGCAGTTTAGCACTGATGCAACGGGGGAACACCGGGGAGCTGTTTTTT
few	NA	TRBJ1-2	TRBV5-6	CASGTTYGYTF	TGTGCCAGCGGGACAACCTATGGCTACACCTTC
NA	NA	TRBJ1-1	TRBV29-1	CSVVWGGTEAFF	TGCAGCGTTGTCTGGGGGGGTACTGAAGCTTTCTTT
few	TRBD1	TRBJ1-6	TRBV27	CASSQTGNGSPLHF	TGTGCCAGCAGCCAGACAGGGAACGGTTCACCCCTCCACTTT
NA	NA	TRBJ1-2	TRBV12-3/TRBV12-4	CASSLMVGNYGYTF	TGTGCCAGCAGTTTAATGGTGGGGAACTATGGCTACACCTTC
NA	NA	TRBJ2-1	TRBV7-4	CASSLGYSNEQFF	TGTGCCAGCAGCTTAGGATACTCCAATGAGCAGTTCTTC
many	NA	TRBJ2-3	TRBV7-9	CASYGRGTVSTDTQYF	TGTGCCAGCTACGGGAGAGGGACAGTGAGCACAGATACGCAGTATTTT
few	TRBD1	TRBJ2-7	TRBV6-2/TRBV6-3	CASSTGGGDEQYF	TGTGCCAGCAGTACAGGGGGCGGAGACGAGCAGTACTTC
many	TRBD2	TRBJ2-1	TRBV7-6	CASSLEAGVGNEQFF	TGTGCCAGCAGCTTAGAAGCGGGGGTCGGGAATGAGCAGTTCTTC
NA	NA	TRBJ2-3	TRBV7-2	CASMPRDTAGTDTQYF	TGTGCCAGCATGCCGAGGGACACCGCGGGCACAGATACGCAGTATTTT
NA	TRBD1	TRBJ2-7	TRBV6-5	CASSGEQGVYEQYF	TGTGCCAGCAGCGGTGAGCAGGGGGTCTACGAGCAGTACTTC
NA	NA	TRBJ2-2	TRBV7-9	CASSVIPGELFF	TGTGCCAGCAGCGTAATACCCGGGGAGCTGTTTTTT
NA	NA	TRBJ2-3	TRBV7-2	CASSLEFGVQWGATDTQYF	TGTGCCAGCAGCTTAGAGTTTGGGGTCCAGTGGGGGGCCACAGATACGCAGTATTTT
NA	TRBD1	TRBJ2-3	TRBV7-6	CTSSLRTGGTDTQYF	TGTACCAGCAGCCTACGGACAGGGGGCACAGATACGCAGTATTTT
NA	NA	TRBJ1-1	TRBV2	CASSEVEMNTEAFF	TGTGCCAGCAGTGAAGTGGAAATGAACACTGAAGCTTTCTTT
NA	NA	TRBJ2-2	TRBV4-3	CASSQDLVEGGTGELFF	TGCGCCAGCAGCCAAGATCTTGTCGAGGGGGGCACCGGGGAGCTGTTTTTT
few	NA	TRBJ1-5	TRBV27	CASSARPDQPQHF	TGTGCCAGCAGTGCCCGACCTGATCAGCCCCAGCATTTT